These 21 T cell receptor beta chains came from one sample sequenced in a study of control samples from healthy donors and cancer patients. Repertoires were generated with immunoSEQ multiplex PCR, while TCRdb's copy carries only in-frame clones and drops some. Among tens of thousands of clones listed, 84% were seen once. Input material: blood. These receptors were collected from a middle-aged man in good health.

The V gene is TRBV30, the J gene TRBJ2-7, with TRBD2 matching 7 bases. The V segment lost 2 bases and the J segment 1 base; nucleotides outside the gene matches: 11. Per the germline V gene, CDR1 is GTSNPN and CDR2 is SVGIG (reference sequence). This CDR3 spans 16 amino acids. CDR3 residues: CAWSPLAGAGSYEQYF. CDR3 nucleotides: TGTGCCTGGAGTCCCTTGGCGGGAGCCGGGTCCTACGAGCAGTACTTC.

The CDR3 sequence: CASSIQGILETQYF. The CDR3 DNA reads TGTGCCAGTAGTATACAGGGGATTCTGGAGACCCAGTACTTC. The chain couples TRBV19 to TRBJ2-5, with a tentative D call TRBD1 (6 bases). CDR1 is LNHDA, CDR2 SQIVND, per germline (reference sequence). The V and J ends lost 2 bases and 5 bases respectively, with 12 bases between them. This CDR3 region has 14 residues.

The CDR3 is CASGNEENTEAFF. CDR3 nucleotide sequence: TGTGCCAGCGGTAATGAGGAAAACACTGAAGCTTTCTTT. This chain connects TRBV4-2 to TRBJ1-1; D is ambiguous. The CDR3 contains 13 residues. The V gene's germline CDR1 is LGHNA and CDR2 YNFKEQ. Deletions cut 8 bases from V and 2 bases from J, with 12 bases between.

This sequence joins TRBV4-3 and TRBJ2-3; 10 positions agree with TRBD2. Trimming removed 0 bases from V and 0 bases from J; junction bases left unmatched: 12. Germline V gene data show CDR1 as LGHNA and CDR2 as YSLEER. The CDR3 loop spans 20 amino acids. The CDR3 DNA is TGCGCCAGCAGCCAAGATCTTGAAGCGGGAGGGCCCTCTAGCACAGATACGCAGTATTTT. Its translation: CASSQDLEAGGPSSTDTQYF.

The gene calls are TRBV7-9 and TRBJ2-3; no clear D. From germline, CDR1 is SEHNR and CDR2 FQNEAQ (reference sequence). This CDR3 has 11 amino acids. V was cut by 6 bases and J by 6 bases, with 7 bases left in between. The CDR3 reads CASSSPDTQYF. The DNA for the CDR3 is TGTGCCAGCAGTTCACCGGATACGCAGTATTTT.

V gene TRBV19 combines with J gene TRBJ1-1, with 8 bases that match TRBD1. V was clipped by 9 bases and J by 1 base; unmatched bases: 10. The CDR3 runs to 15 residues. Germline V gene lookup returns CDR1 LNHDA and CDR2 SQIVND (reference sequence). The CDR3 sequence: CASLPGQVANTEAFF. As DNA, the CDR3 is TGTGCCAGCCTCCCGGGACAGGTGGCGAACACTGAAGCTTTCTTT.

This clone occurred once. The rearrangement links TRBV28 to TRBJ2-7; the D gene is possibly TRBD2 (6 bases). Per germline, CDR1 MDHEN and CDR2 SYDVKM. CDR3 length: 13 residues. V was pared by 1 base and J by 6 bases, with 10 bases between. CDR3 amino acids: CASSLLEGFEQYF. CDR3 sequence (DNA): TGTGCCAGCAGTTTATTGGAGGGTTTCGAGCAGTACTTC.

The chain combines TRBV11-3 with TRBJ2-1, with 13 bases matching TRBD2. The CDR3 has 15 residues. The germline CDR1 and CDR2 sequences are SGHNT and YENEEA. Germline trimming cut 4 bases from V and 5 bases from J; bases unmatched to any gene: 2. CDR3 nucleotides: TGTGCCAGCAGCTCACTAGCGGGAGGGCACAATGAGCAGTTCTTC. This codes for CASSSLAGGHNEQFF.

The CDR3 sequence: CASSYFNFHEQFF. The CDR3 nucleotides are TGTGCCAGCAGTTACTTCAACTTCCATGAGCAGTTCTTC. The chain is built from TRBV6-2 or TRBV6-3 and TRBJ2-1; no clear D. The CDR3 runs 13 residues. Germline V gene data show CDR1 as MNHEY and CDR2 as SVGEGT. Trimming stripped 1 base from V and 8 bases from J, with 9 bases between.

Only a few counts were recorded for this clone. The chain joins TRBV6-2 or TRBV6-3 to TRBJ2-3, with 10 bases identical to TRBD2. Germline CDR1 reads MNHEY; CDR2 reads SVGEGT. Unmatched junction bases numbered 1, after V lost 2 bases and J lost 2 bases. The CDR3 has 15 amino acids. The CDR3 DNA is TGTGCCAGCAGTTACAGCGGGAGGGCCACAGATACGCAGTATTTT. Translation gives CASSYSGRATDTQYF.

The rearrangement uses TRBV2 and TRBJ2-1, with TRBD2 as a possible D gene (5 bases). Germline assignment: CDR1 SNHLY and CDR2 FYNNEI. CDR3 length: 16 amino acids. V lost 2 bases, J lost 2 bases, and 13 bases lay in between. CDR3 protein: CASSELSLAAYNEQFF. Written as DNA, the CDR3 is TGTGCCAGCAGTGAATTATCCCTAGCAGCCTACAATGAGCAGTTCTTC.

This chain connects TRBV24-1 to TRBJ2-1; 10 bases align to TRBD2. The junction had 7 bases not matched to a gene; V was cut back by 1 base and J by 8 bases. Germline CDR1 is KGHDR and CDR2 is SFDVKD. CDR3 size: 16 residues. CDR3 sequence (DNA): TGTGCCACCAGTGATTTCCCTAGCGGGAGTGCCTATGAGCAGTTCTTC. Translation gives CATSDFPSGSAYEQFF.

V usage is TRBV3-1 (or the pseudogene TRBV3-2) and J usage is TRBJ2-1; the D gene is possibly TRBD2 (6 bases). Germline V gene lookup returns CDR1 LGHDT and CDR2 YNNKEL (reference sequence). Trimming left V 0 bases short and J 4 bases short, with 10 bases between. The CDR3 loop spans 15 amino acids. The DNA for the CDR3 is TGTGCCAGCAGCCAAGATTCACGGGGGTACAATGAGCAGTTCTTC. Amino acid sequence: CASSQDSRGYNEQFF.

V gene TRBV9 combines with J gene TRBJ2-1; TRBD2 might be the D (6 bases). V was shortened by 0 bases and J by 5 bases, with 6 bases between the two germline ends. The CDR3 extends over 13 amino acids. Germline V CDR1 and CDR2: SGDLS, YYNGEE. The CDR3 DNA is TGTGCCAGCAGCGTAGCGGGGGACAATGAGCAGTTCTTC. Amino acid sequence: CASSVAGDNEQFF.

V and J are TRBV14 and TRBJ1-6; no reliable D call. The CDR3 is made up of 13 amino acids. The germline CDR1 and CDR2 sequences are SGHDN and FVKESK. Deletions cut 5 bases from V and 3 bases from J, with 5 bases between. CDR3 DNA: TGTGCCAGCAGCACTCGCTATAATTCACCCCTCCACTTT. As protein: CASSTRYNSPLHF.

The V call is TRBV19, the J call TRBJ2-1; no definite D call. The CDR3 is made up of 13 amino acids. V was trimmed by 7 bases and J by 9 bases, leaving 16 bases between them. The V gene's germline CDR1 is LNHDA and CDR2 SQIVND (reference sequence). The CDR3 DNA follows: TGTGCCAGTACCTTTGGGCGGACCGCTGAGCAGTTCTTC. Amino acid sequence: CASTFGRTAEQFF.

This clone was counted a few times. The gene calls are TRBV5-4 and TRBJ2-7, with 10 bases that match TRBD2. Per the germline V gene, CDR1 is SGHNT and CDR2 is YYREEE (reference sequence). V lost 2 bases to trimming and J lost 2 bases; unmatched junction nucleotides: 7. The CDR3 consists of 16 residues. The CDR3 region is CASSFLLAGGPYEQYF. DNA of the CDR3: TGTGCCAGCAGCTTTCTCTTAGCGGGAGGCCCCTACGAGCAGTACTTC.

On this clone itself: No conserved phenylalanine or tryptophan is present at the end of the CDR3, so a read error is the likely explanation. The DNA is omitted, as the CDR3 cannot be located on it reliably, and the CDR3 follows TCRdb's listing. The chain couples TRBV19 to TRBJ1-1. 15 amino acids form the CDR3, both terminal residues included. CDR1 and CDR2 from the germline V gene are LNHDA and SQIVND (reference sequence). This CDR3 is CASSPGGGTPLPHFR.

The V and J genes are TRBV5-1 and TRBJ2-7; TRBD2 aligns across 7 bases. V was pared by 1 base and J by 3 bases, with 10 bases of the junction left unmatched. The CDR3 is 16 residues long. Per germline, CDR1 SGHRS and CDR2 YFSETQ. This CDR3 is CASSLRGGGLDYEQYF. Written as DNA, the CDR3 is TGCGCCAGCAGCTTGCGTGGGGGTGGACTAGACTACGAGCAGTACTTC.

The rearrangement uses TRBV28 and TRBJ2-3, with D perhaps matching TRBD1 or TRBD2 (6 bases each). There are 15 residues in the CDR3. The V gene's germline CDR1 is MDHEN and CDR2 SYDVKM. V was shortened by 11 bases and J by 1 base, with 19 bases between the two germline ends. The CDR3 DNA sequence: TGTGCCTCTAATGAACAGGGCGGGGGCACAGATACGCAGTATTTT. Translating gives CASNEQGGGTDTQYF.

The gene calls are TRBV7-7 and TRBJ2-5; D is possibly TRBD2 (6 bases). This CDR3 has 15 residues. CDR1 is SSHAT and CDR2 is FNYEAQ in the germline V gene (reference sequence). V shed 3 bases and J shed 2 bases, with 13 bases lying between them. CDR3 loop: CASSLGAGPQETQYF. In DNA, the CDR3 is TGTGCCAGCAGCTTGGGAGCGGGCCCTCAAGAGACCCAGTACTTC.